This TCR beta chain appears in the sequencing data of a study of blood T cell repertoires in COVID-19. Study as a whole: Sites across the United States, Italy and Spain contributed samples from acute and convalescent COVID-19. PBMCs, B-cell-depleted T cells, or T cells were the source of the cDNA or gDNA that made up the material.

Authors' methods: Reference gene primer amplification yielded estimated nucleated cell counts. Measured with immunoSEQ multiplex PCR; TCRdb has only the in-frame clones, and not every one. The V and J calls and clone size are taken from that table; D and trimming were inferred from the DNA. The table shows about 150,000 clones, with approximately 90% occurring only once. This CDR3 comprises 15 residues. CDR1 and CDR2 from the germline V gene are MNHEY and SVGAGI. V was clipped by 6 bases and J by 2 bases, with 13 bases between them. This TCR came from a woman aged 70 to 79 with acute or convalescent COVID-19. The chain is built from TRBV6-5 and TRBJ1-4, with D possibly TRBD1 on 5 matching bases. Material: peripheral blood. CDR3 loop: CASRFQGWTNEKLFF. In DNA form, the CDR3 reads TGTGCCAGCAGATTTCAGGGTTGGACTAATGAAAAACTGTTTTTT.